Listed here are 27 T cell receptor beta chains from one sample, sequenced in a study of shared clonotypes between healthy human individuals. Libraries were prepared by immunoSEQ multiplex PCR; TCRdb keeps only in-frame clonotypes and omits some of them. The sample contains about 2 million clones, about 94% of which appear only once. Selected positively for CCR7 and CD45RO-negative, naive CD8 cells excluded terminally differentiated effector memory CD45RA+ cells. The specimen sequenced was naive CD8+ T cells sorted from blood. The receptor set was obtained from a man younger than 30 in good health.

A remark on this clone: Other DNA sequences in the same sample also yield this CDR3. This chain uses TRBV9 with TRBJ2-3; D ambiguous. Per germline, CDR1 SGDLS and CDR2 YYNGEE. V was pared by 0 bases and J by 0 bases, with 5 bases between. This CDR3 has 14 residues. The chain's CDR3 is CASSVGSSTDTQYF. The CDR3 nucleotides read TGTGCCAGCAGCGTAGGGTCGAGCACAGATACGCAGTATTTT.

Worth noting for this clone: This sample includes further DNA sequences coding for the same CDR3. As DNA, the CDR3 is TGTGCCAGCAGCTTGGTGGGAGAGCAGTACTTC. It specifies CASSLVGEQYF. The rearrangement links TRBV5-6 to TRBJ2-7; no clear D gene. Germline loops: CDR1 SGHDT, CDR2 YYEEEE. V was cut by 0 bases and J by 7 bases, with 5 bases left in between. CDR3 length: 11 amino acids.

Note on this clone: Other nucleotide sequences in the sample specify the same CDR3. The chain is built from TRBV19 and TRBJ2-1; TRBD2 might be the D (7 bases). CDR1 and CDR2 from the germline V gene are LNHDA and SQIVND (reference sequence). CDR3 length equals 15 residues. Trimming removed 7 bases from V and 4 bases from J, with 17 bases in between. CDR3 protein: CASTLGGGLYNEQFF. The CDR3 DNA follows: TGTGCCAGTACCCTAGGGGGGGGACTATACAATGAGCAGTTCTTC. The full variable domain, completed using reference TRBV19 and TRBJ2-1, is DGGITQSPKYLFRKEGQNVTLSCEQNLNHDAMYWYRQDPGQGLRLIYYSQIVNDFQKGDIAEGYSVSREKKESFPLTVTSAQKNPTAFYLCASTLGGGLYNEQFFGPGTRLTVL.

The chain uses TRBV28 and TRBJ1-2; tentative D call: TRBD1 (6 bases). V lost 5 bases to trimming and J lost 2 bases, with 12 bases between them. The CDR3 totals 14 residues. The germline V gene encodes CDR1 MDHEN and CDR2 SYDVKM. CDR3 loop: CASSPTGMNYGYTF. The CDR3 nucleotides read TGTGCCAGCAGTCCCACAGGGATGAACTATGGCTACACCTTC.

J is TRBJ1-1 and V is TRBV4-1; no definite D call. The ends were cut back, 1 base at V and 1 base at J, with 10 bases in the middle. The CDR3 extends over 15 amino acids. The V gene's germline CDR1 is MGHRA and CDR2 YSYEKL. CDR3 DNA: TGCGCCAGCAGCCAAGTAGGCCGATCGAACACTGAAGCTTTCTTT. Amino acids: CASSQVGRSNTEAFF.

V and J are TRBV10-2 and TRBJ1-1; D is perhaps TRBD1 (6 bases). Germline assignment: CDR1 WSHSY and CDR2 SAAADI. This CDR3 contains 15 residues. Trimming stripped 6 bases from V and 4 bases from J, with 18 bases between. As DNA, the CDR3 is TGCGCCAGCAGAAGTCCTAGCGGGGGCGGCACTGAAGCTTTCTTT. Its protein product is CASRSPSGGGTEAFF.

V is TRBV5-6 and J is TRBJ2-7; tentatively, D is TRBD2 (6 bases). V dropped 0 bases and J dropped 0 bases, with 13 bases sitting between them. The CDR3 is 16 residues long. The germline CDR1 and CDR2 sequences are SGHDT and YYEEEE. Here the CDR3 reads CASSLAEGFRSYEQYF. The CDR3, as DNA: TGTGCCAGCAGCTTGGCGGAGGGGTTCCGCTCCTACGAGCAGTACTTC.

The chain carries TRBV5-6 and TRBJ2-5, with TRBD1 matching over 10 bases. Looked up from germline, CDR1 is SGHDT and CDR2 is YYEEEE. The CDR3 is made up of 16 amino acids. The V gene end was trimmed by 2 bases and the J gene end by 1 base; junction bases not matched to a gene: 5. CDR3 nucleotides: TGTGCCAGCAGCTTTGAGACAGGGGGCCTCCAAGAGACCCAGTACTTC. Translation gives CASSFETGGLQETQYF.

The chain couples TRBV27 to TRBJ2-3; the D gene could be TRBD1 or TRBD2 (6 bases each). This CDR3 has 15 amino acids. CDR1 MNHEY and CDR2 SMNVEV come from the germline V gene (reference sequence). The germline V and J ends were trimmed by 6 bases and 0 bases, with 13 bases remaining between them. CDR3 protein: CASRPGGGSTDTQYF. CDR3 bases: TGTGCCAGCAGACCCGGAGGGGGGAGCACAGATACGCAGTATTTT.

The rearrangement links TRBV5-5 to TRBJ2-7, with D perhaps TRBD1 or TRBD2 (6 bases each). CDR3 size: 11 residues. V was pared by 7 bases and J by 2 bases, with 7 bases between. CDR1 is SGHKS and CDR2 is YYEKEE in the germline V gene (reference sequence). The CDR3 loop is CASGGPYEQYF. In nucleotides, the CDR3 is TGTGCCAGCGGGGGGCCCTACGAGCAGTACTTC.

Comment on this clone: This likely comes from a read error, as the CDR3 has no conserved phenylalanine or tryptophan at its end. The DNA is omitted, as the CDR3 cannot be located on it reliably, and the CDR3 follows TCRdb's listing. The chain links TRBV12-5 to TRBJ2-7. CDR1 is LGHNT, CDR2 FRNRAP, per germline. The CDR3 has 13 residues if both end residues are counted. CDR3 region: CASGLLPPGTAPI.

V is TRBV28 and J is TRBJ2-7, with 9 positions matching TRBD1. This CDR3 has 14 residues. Trimming cost V 6 bases and J 2 bases; bases outside gene matches: 5. Germline lookup yields CDR1 MDHEN and CDR2 SYDVKM. This CDR3 reads CASRPQGAAYEQYF. As DNA, the CDR3 is TGTGCCAGCAGGCCACAGGGGGCGGCCTACGAGCAGTACTTC.

This clone was recorded once. The same CDR3 arises from other DNA sequences in this sample as well. The rearrangement uses TRBV15 and TRBJ2-1; 9 positions agree with TRBD1. After removal of 3 bases from V and 8 bases from J, the junction contained 2 bases not matched to a gene. Looked up from germline, CDR1 is LNHNV and CDR2 is YYDKDF (reference sequence). The CDR3 is 13 residues long. The CDR3 spells CATSRDRGDEQFF. CDR3 DNA: TGTGCCACCAGCAGGGACAGGGGCGATGAGCAGTTCTTC. The full variable domain, completed using reference TRBV15 and TRBJ2-1, is DAMVIQNPRYQVTQFGKPVTLSCSQTLNHNVMYWYQQKSSQAPKLLFHYYDKDFNNEADTPDNFQSRRPNTSFCFLDIRSPGLGDTAMYLCATSRDRGDEQFFGPGTRLTVL.

Concerning this clone itself: One end of the junction does not line up with germline, which may come from a read error. V usage is TRBV2 and J usage is TRBJ2-2, with 8 bases fitting TRBD2. The germline CDR1 and CDR2 sequences are SNHLY and FYNNEI. CDR3 length equals 19 residues. CDR3 sequence reads: CASREVPGLGSRNTGELFF. CDR3 nucleotides: TGTGCCAGCAGGGAAGTGCCGGGACTAGGGTCGAGGAACACCGGGGAGCTGTTTTTT.

The J gene is TRBJ2-3, the V gene TRBV7-9, with 12 positions matching TRBD1. V was pared by 6 bases and J by 6 bases, with 16 bases of the junction left unmatched. The CDR3 has 18 amino acids. Germline V gene sequence: CDR1 SEHNR, CDR2 FQNEAQ (reference sequence). The CDR3 sequence: CASSSIKFPGQGADTQYF. The CDR3 DNA reads as TGTGCCAGCAGTAGTATCAAATTTCCGGGACAGGGGGCTGATACGCAGTATTTT. Supplemented by reference TRBV7-9 and TRBJ2-3, the full variable domain reads DTGVSQNPRHKITKRGQNVTFRCDPISEHNRLYWYRQTLGQGPEFLTYFQNEAQLEKSRLLSDRFSAERPKGSFSTLEIQRTEQGDSAMYLCASSSIKFPGQGADTQYFGPGTRLTVL.

There are a few counts of this clone. The chain combines TRBV7-9 with TRBJ1-1; maybe TRBD1 (5 bases). V gave up 7 bases and J gave up 5 bases, with 11 bases separating them. Germline V gene lookup returns CDR1 SEHNR and CDR2 FQNEAQ (reference sequence). The CDR3 extends over 12 amino acids. CDR3: CASTWRGTEAFF. CDR3 in DNA: TGTGCCAGCACCTGGAGGGGAACTGAAGCTTTCTTT.

The V and J genes are TRBV5-6 and TRBJ2-2; the D call may be TRBD1 or TRBD2 (5 bases each). V was shortened by 2 bases and J by 4 bases, with 12 bases between the two germline ends. The germline V gene encodes CDR1 SGHDT and CDR2 YYEEEE. The CDR3 consists of 15 residues. The DNA of the CDR3 is TGTGCCAGCAGCTTAGGGGACCTTTCCACCGGGGAGCTGTTTTTT. Translated: CASSLGDLSTGELFF. Drawing the rest from reference TRBV5-6 and TRBJ2-2, the complete variable domain is DAGVTQSPTHLIKTRGQQVTLRCSPKSGHDTVSWYQQALGQGPQFIFQYYEEEERQRGNFPDRFSGHQFPNYSSELNVNALLLGDSALYLCASSLGDLSTGELFFGEGSRLTVL.

As concerns this clone: The same CDR3 is also encoded by other DNA sequences in this sample. This chain links TRBV9 with TRBJ1-2, with D perhaps matching TRBD1 (5 bases). This CDR3 is built from 14 residues. CDR1 and CDR2 from the germline V gene are SGDLS and YYNGEE. V was trimmed by 0 bases and J by 3 bases, leaving 9 bases between them. Here the CDR3 reads CASSVGGVDYGYTF. The DNA for the CDR3 is TGTGCCAGCAGCGTAGGGGGGGTGGACTATGGCTACACCTTC.

The J gene is TRBJ2-6, the V gene TRBV7-2; TRBD1 aligns across 9 bases. The CDR3 is 18 residues long. J was trimmed by 0 bases and V by 4 bases; bases with no gene match: 7. Per germline, CDR1 SGHTA and CDR2 FQGNSA. The chain's CDR3 is CASSSYGTGTSGANVLTF. The DNA of the CDR3 is TGTGCCAGCAGCTCCTACGGGACAGGGACCTCTGGGGCCAACGTCCTGACTTTC.

J is TRBJ1-2 and V is TRBV6-5; no definite D call. The germline V gene has CDR1 MNHEY and CDR2 SVGAGI. CDR3 size: 14 residues. Trimming cost V 3 bases and J 5 bases, with 13 bases left between them. CDR3 amino acids: CASSYRVSFYGYTF. CDR3 nucleotide sequence: TGTGCCAGCAGTTATAGAGTCAGTTTTTATGGCTACACCTTC.

The V gene is TRBV5-5, the J gene TRBJ2-5; tentative D call: TRBD1 (6 bases). The germline V gene has CDR1 SGHKS and CDR2 YYEKEE (reference sequence). V was pared by 4 bases and J by 2 bases, with 18 bases between. CDR3 length equals 16 residues. DNA of the CDR3: TGTGCCAGCAGCCGTCCCCTGGTGGGGGCTCAAGAGACCCAGTACTTC. This translates into CASSRPLVGAQETQYF.

This chain connects TRBV6-1 to TRBJ2-3; 7 bases line up with TRBD2. Germline CDR1 and CDR2: MNHNS and SASEGT. The CDR3 runs to 16 residues. Trimming removed 2 bases from V and 5 bases from J; junction bases left unmatched: 10. Here the CDR3 DNA reads TGTGCCAGCAGTGAAAGGGTCGCCCCTAGCGGAGATACGCAGTATTTT. Its translation is CASSERVAPSGDTQYF.

Turning to this clone: Other DNA sequences from this sample encode an identical CDR3 as well. The rearrangement links TRBV13 to TRBJ2-7; the match to TRBD2 covers 10 bases. The length of the CDR3 is 14 residues. CDR1 is PRHDT, CDR2 FYEKMQ, per germline (reference sequence). Trimming cost V 3 bases and J 2 bases; bases outside gene matches: 1. The CDR3 coding sequence is TGTGCCAGCAGCTTGAGCGGGAGGGCCTACGAGCAGTACTTC. It codes for CASSLSGRAYEQYF.

This clone has only one observation. Other DNA sequences within the sample encode an identical CDR3. CDR3 protein: CASSQDGGGELFF. As DNA, the CDR3 is TGCGCCAGCAGCCAAGATGGGGGCGGGGAGCTGTTTTTT. V is TRBV4-1 and J is TRBJ2-2, with D perhaps being TRBD1 or TRBD2 (5 bases each). This CDR3 comprises 13 residues. Per germline, CDR1 MGHRA and CDR2 YSYEKL. Between the trimmed V and J ends, which lost 0 bases and 7 bases, there was a span of 6 bases.

The gene calls are TRBV11-2 and TRBJ2-5; TRBD2 aligns across 12 bases. The J call may be faulty, since TRBJ2-7 better matches the DNA end. Germline CDR1 is SGHAT and CDR2 is FQNNGV. CDR3 length: 17 amino acids. CDR3 nucleotides: TGTGCCAGCAGCTTACCGACTAGCGGGAGTTCCACCTACGAGCAGTACTTC. This gives the protein CASSLPTSGSSTYEQYF.

V gene TRBV4-1 combines with J gene TRBJ2-3; no clear D gene. From germline, CDR1 is MGHRA and CDR2 YSYEKL. The CDR3 covers 15 residues. The V and J ends lost 4 bases and 2 bases respectively, with 13 bases between them. Here the CDR3 DNA reads TGCGCCAGCAGCCTAACCCGGGCCTCCACAGATACGCAGTATTTT. Translating gives CASSLTRASTDTQYF.

About this clone: Other DNA sequences in this sample translate to the same CDR3. The chain joins TRBV5-1 to TRBJ2-7, with D possibly TRBD2 on 5 matching bases. The CDR3 has 15 residues. Per germline, CDR1 SGHRS and CDR2 YFSETQ. V lost 1 base to trimming and J lost 1 base, with 12 bases between them. The CDR3 spells CASSLSGGGSYEQYF. In nucleotides, the CDR3 is TGCGCCAGCAGCTTGAGCGGAGGAGGTTCCTACGAGCAGTACTTC.